Sequencing of this TCR beta chain was carried out in a study of cytotoxic CD8 clonotypes in ibrutinib-treated CLL. This clone showed up just once. CDR1 is SGHVS, CDR2 FNYEAQ, per germline. V was shortened by 4 bases and J by 8 bases, with 15 bases between the two germline ends. This CDR3 contains 13 residues. TCRdb's copy holds only in-frame clones and misses some; the assay was immunoSEQ multiplex PCR. The sample records about 140,000 clones, around 81% being singletons. This rearrangement joins TRBV7-6 to TRBJ2-7; possibly TRBD1 for D (5 bases). The receptor was derived from a human donor with chronic lymphocytic leukemia. The source material was PBMCs, sampled after 36 months of ibrutinib treatment. As DNA, the CDR3 is TGTGCCAGCAGCTCGCAGGGTCCTACGAAGCAGTACTTC. This sequence encodes CASSSQGPTKQYF.